This entry features one T cell receptor beta chain sequence. Germline CDR1 is LGHDT and CDR2 is YNNKEL (reference sequence). V shed 0 bases and J shed 4 bases, with 12 bases lying between them. The CDR3 spans 16 residues. This record comes from a study of blood T cell repertoires in COVID-19. Study details: Donors in the United States, Italy and Spain gave samples during acute or convalescent COVID-19. PBMCs, B-cell-depleted T cells, or T cells were the source of the cDNA or gDNA that made up the material.

In the original analysis: Quantification of nucleated cells was approximated via reference gene primer amplification. Profiled with immunoSEQ multiplex PCR; TCRdb holds only in-frame clones, not every one. The D gene and trimming were derived from the DNA, and the V and J assignments and clone size from that table. Of over 45,000 clones in the sample, roughly nine tenths are singletons; the top ten hold under 35%. Material: peripheral blood. This receptor was taken from an elderly woman with acute or convalescent COVID-19. The chain couples TRBV3-1 (or the pseudogene TRBV3-2) to TRBJ2-2, with a weak D call TRBD2 (6 bases). The chain's CDR3 is CASSQERGTSTGELFF. As DNA, the CDR3 is TGTGCCAGCAGCCAAGAGCGGGGAACGAGCACCGGGGAGCTGTTTTTT.